This TCR beta chain was profiled in a study of siplizumab effects on memory and regulatory T cells. TCRdb's copy holds only in-frame clones and misses some; the assay was immunoSEQ multiplex PCR. Counted here are 80,000 to 130,000 clones, 92% occurring once; the ten biggest clones make up 0.73%. CDR1 and CDR2 from the germline V gene are MNHNY and SVGAGI (reference sequence). V gave up 0 bases and J gave up 4 bases; unmatched junction bases: 5. CDR3 length: 15 residues. This sequence originates from a human donor in good health. The sample consisted of Tregs sorted from blood. This chain uses TRBV6-6 with TRBJ2-7, with TRBD2 matching over 8 bases. In DNA form, the CDR3 reads TGTGCCAGCAGTTACTCGGCGGGGGGCCAGTACGAGCAGTACTTC. Encoded protein: CASSYSAGGQYEQYF.